This T cell receptor beta chain was retrieved from a study of cytomegalovirus exposure and HLA in healthy donors. Whole-study context: There were over 350 genotyped donors. Of these, about 81% fell in the genetic ancestry cluster associated with self-reported Caucasian donors.

Primers: 60 Vbeta forward and 13 Jbeta reverse. Clones were sequenced by immunoSEQ multiplex PCR, and TCRdb holds only the in-frame ones, with some missing. Among some 170,000 clones, 87% were seen once, and the ten largest hold 0.7% to 1%. Points from the study as a whole: About 87% or about 30% of the time was how often most TCR beta V segments were productive, according to an earlier analysis. TCR beta V- and J-gene trimming, according to a later analysis, was linked to a missense DCLRE1C variant.

In regard to this clone: Its antigen is unknown.

Germline-derived CDR1 and CDR2 are SGHDT and YYEEEE. The CDR3 spans 16 residues. V lost 4 bases, J lost 6 bases, and 12 bases stayed unmatched. This receptor was taken from a woman aged 30 to 39 in good health and CMV-seronegative. This rearrangement joins TRBV5-6 to TRBJ2-1, with TRBD1 matching 8 bases. The sequenced material came from PBMCs. CDR3: CASSRKRLTGGNEQFF. The CDR3 nucleotides read TGTGCCAGCAGCCGGAAGCGTCTTACAGGGGGCAATGAGCAGTTCTTC. Combining the CDR3 with reference TRBV5-6 and TRBJ2-1 gives the whole variable domain DAGVTQSPTHLIKTRGQQVTLRCSPKSGHDTVSWYQQALGQGPQFIFQYYEEEERQRGNFPDRFSGHQFPNYSSELNVNALLLGDSALYLCASSRKRLTGGNEQFFGPGTRLTVL.